The clone carrying this T cell receptor beta chain was counted a single time. This record belongs to a study of blood T cell repertoires in COVID-19. Study details: T cells, B-cell-depleted T cells, or PBMCs supplied cDNA or gDNA.

Under the authors' procedure: Estimation of nucleated cell counts relied on the amplification of reference gene primers. Here immunoSEQ multiplex PCR was the method, and the copy in TCRdb shows in-frame clones only, minus some. V, J and clone size were drawn from that table, and D and trimming were deduced from the DNA. This table holds roughly 150,000 clones, more than 75% found once. Deletions cut 8 bases from V and 3 bases from J, with 17 bases between. CDR1 and CDR2 (germline): MDHEN, SYDVKM. The length of the CDR3 is 14 residues. This study enrolled people aged about 18 to 100 from 24 US geographic areas. Cohort allocation depended upon clinical history that participants reported.

The source is a woman aged 50 to 65 who had recovered from COVID-19. Sequenced material: PBMCs or T cells enriched from blood (not recorded which). V gene TRBV28 combines with J gene TRBJ2-7, with D possibly being TRBD1 (6 bases). CDR3 residues: CASSGGAGFYEQYV. The CDR3, as DNA: TGTGCCAGCTCTGGGGGCGCAGGGTTCTACGAGCAGTACGTC.